The source of this T cell receptor beta chain is a study of blood T cells in healthy people across ages. This clonotype has just a few counts. V trimming: 5 bases; J trimming: 0 bases; junction bases outside the gene matches: 11. CDR3 length: 17 residues. Next came a second PCR, run for 7 to 11 cycles, which used a sample-barcoded 5' primer along with a J-beta primer mix. MiXCR, run by TCRdb on the 5' RACE reads, gives a single entry per CDR3 protein. The table lists hundreds of thousands of distinct CDR3 sequences, roughly three fifths of them singletons. The sequence was collected from a middle-aged man in good health. The V and J genes are TRBV12-3 or TRBV12-4 and TRBJ2-5; 8 positions match TRBD2. Sequenced: blood. Here the CDR3 DNA reads TGTGCCAGCAGTACCACCGGGGTAGCGGGGAACCAAGAGACCCAGTACTTC. Protein: CASSTTGVAGNQETQYF.